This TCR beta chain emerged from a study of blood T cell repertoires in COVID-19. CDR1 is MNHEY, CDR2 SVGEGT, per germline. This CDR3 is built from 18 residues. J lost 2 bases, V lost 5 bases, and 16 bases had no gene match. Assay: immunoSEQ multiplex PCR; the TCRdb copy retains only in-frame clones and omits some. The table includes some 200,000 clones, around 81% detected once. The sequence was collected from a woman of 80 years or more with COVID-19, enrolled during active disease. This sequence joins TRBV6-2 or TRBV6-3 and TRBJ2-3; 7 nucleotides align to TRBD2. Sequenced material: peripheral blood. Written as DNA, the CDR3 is TGTGCCAGCAGTCCCCCCGGGACTAAGGTTCCCTACACAGATACGCAGTATTTT. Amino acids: CASSPPGTKVPYTDTQYF.